This TCR beta chain is from a study of regulatory T cells in long-lasting Graves disease. This clonotype showed up just a few times. Specified time point: newly diagnosed GD, antithyroid drugs for less than 3 months. The TCR library used RNA extracted from PBMCs. Arm-PCR of CDR3 regions with iRepertoire HTBI primers generated TCR beta libraries. Each CDR3 protein is one row after TCRdb ran MiXCR on the multiplex PCR reads. The sample yields about 430,000 distinct CDR3 sequences, approximately 15% seen once. The CDR3 is 16 amino acids. V shed 0 bases and J shed 4 bases, with 14 bases lying between them. The V gene's germline CDR1 is MNHEY and CDR2 SVGEGT. These same records also appear under a second study, on T cells in Graves' hyperthyroidism and ophthalmopathy. From that paper: In the blood, most expanded thyroid clonotypes above 0.001 appeared as well. A model of 13 V-J features distinguished ophthalmopathy from stable hyperthyroidism.

The TCR comes from a woman aged 40 to 50 with Graves disease. This specimen was peripheral blood mononuclear cells (PBMCs), taken at new diagnosis, from a patient treated with antithyroid drugs. The rearrangement joins TRBV6-2 or TRBV6-3 to TRBJ2-3; D gene unclear. Here the CDR3 reads CASSYSAFFKADTQYF. CDR3 nucleotides: TGTGCCAGCAGTTACTCCGCTTTTTTCAAGGCAGATACGCAGTATTTT.